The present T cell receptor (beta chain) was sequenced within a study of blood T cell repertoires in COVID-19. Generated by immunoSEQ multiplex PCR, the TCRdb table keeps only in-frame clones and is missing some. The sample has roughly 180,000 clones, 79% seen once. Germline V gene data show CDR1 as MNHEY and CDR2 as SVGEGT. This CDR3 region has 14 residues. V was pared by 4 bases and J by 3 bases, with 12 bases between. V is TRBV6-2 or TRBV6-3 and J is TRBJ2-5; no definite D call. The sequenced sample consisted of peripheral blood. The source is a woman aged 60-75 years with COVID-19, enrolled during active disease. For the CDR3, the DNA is TGTGCCAGCAGTTTCTTTTCCGAGGAAGAGACCCAGTACTTC. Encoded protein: CASSFFSEEETQYF.